These T cell receptor beta chains were read from a single sample in a study of response to subunit inactivated influenza vaccine. TCRdb analysed the RT-PCR reads with MiXCR anew, one entry per CDR3 protein. The sample holds 650,000 to 700,000 distinct CDR3 sequences, about a sixth seen once. Specimen: PBMCs from blood, collected 12 days after vaccination. The receptor set was obtained from a man aged 45 to 65 who received an inactivated influenza vaccine. Each CDR3 is given with its conserved first and last residue.

CDR3 length,J gene,V gene,CDR3 protein
16,TRBJ2-7,TRBV6-5,CASSPRLAASSYEQYF
11,TRBJ1-2,TRBV12-3/TRBV12-4,CATLRNYGYTF
14,TRBJ2-7,TRBV12-3/TRBV12-4,CASSLSYRTPEQYF
16,TRBJ2-1,TRBV12-3/TRBV12-4,CASTPGGGMPYNEQFF
13,TRBJ1-1,TRBV14,CASSQDMGTEAFF
15,TRBJ2-2,TRBV5-1,CASSDAAGQAGELFF
15,TRBJ1-1,TRBV6-2/TRBV6-3,CASSYWEGGASEAFF
13,TRBJ2-7,TRBV27,CASSFTEGYEQYF
13,TRBJ1-2,TRBV6-5,CASSFDRDYGYTF
16,TRBJ2-3,TRBV5-1,CASSLILAGGTDTQYF
14,TRBJ2-2,TRBV7-2,CASANRENTGELFF
13,TRBJ2-7,TRBV7-3,CASSLKGGSEQYF
16,TRBJ2-7,TRBV7-9,CASSLGPGGISYEQYF
15,TRBJ2-3,TRBV18,CASSPQRVSTDTQYF
16,TRBJ1-2,TRBV3-1,CASSLSGTGAAYGYTF
18,TRBJ1-5,TRBV6-5,CASSYSSRGRYSNQPQHF
15,TRBJ1-1,TRBV6-2/TRBV6-3,CASSHSGQMNTEAFF
15,TRBJ2-2,TRBV12-3/TRBV12-4,CASSAQGKNTGELFF
15,TRBJ1-5,TRBV10-3,CAISESPGDNQPQHF
14,TRBJ2-6,TRBV5-1,CASSLGTSIDVLTF
14,TRBJ2-3,TRBV9,CASSGGSWTDTQYF
16,TRBJ1-5,TRBV7-9,CASSLVGQGLNQPQHF